This T cell receptor beta chain is from a study of cytomegalovirus exposure and HLA in healthy donors. Study background: A later analysis reported the same platform for the 90 to 150 validation repertoires and the 666 first-cohort repertoires.

Findings and limits, study-wide: With high specificity and sensitivity, the classifier reportedly diagnosed cytomegalovirus status. Among TCR beta chains, those listed as cytomegalovirus-associated numbered some 160.

This clone was seen once. Its antigen is undetermined. The germline gives CDR1 MNHEY, CDR2 SVGAGI. The CDR3 has 16 amino acids. V dropped 2 bases and J dropped 6; count of bases not matched to a gene: 11. The protocol was immunoSEQ multiplex PCR, while the TCRdb copy is restricted to in-frame clones and leaves out a portion. The sample lists 250,000 to 350,000 clones; around nine tenths were seen once. Sequenced input: PBMCs. The rearrangement uses TRBV6-5 and TRBJ2-5; 8 bases align to TRBD2. The clonotype comes from a young woman in good health and CMV-seronegative. CDR3 sequence: CASSYATGGPLQTQYF. CDR3 bases: TGTGCCAGCAGTTACGCAACGGGAGGGCCTTTGCAGACCCAGTACTTC.